This T cell receptor beta chain was identified during a study of beta chain features in type 1 diabetes. As every portion of the isolated RNA was reverse transcribed, the sequencing read expressed TCRB transcripts. Repertoires were generated with immunoSEQ multiplex PCR, while TCRdb's copy carries only in-frame clones and drops some. The sample carries about 470,000 clones, 30% recorded once. Trimming took off 2 bases at V and 6 bases at J, with 10 bases between the two ends. The CDR3 runs to 13 residues. Germline CDR1 KGHSY, CDR2 FQNENV. Stem cell-like memory, regulatory, central memory and naive CD4+ cells were sorted via CD45RO/CCR7/CD25/CD127/CD95/CD27. Overall study results and limits: Among type 1 diabetes patients, VDJ junctions had fewer insertions and more deletions. Compared with healthy donors, patients appeared to share more similar naive, central memory and regulatory TCRB repertoires.

This clone has just a few counts. No antigen is known for it. The specimen sequenced was naive CD4+ T cells from blood. The source of this sequence is a man aged 18-30 years in good health. This rearrangement joins TRBV16 to TRBJ1-1; no firm D call. This chain's CDR3 is CASSQDGEAEAFF. CDR3 bases: TGTGCCAGCAGCCAAGATGGGGAGGCTGAAGCTTTCTTT.